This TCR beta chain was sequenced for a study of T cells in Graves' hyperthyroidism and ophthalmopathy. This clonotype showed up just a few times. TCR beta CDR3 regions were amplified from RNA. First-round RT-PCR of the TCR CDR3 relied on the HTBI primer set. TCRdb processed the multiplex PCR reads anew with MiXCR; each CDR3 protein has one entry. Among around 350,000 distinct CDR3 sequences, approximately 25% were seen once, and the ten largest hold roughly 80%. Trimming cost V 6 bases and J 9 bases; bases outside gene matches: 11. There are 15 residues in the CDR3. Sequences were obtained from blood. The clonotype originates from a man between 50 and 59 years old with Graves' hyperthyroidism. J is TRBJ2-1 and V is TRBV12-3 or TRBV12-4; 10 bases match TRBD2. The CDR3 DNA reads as TGTGCCAGCAGCTACGGAGCGGGAGGGCGTAGTGAGCAGTTCTTC. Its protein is CASSYGAGGRSEQFF.